Each of the 27 T cell receptor beta chains below was sequenced from the same sample in a study of T-cell reconstitution after alpha-beta-depleted transplantation in children. Unique molecular identifiers were incorporated into the prepared TCRbeta library. TCRdb used MiXCR to reprocess the PCR reads, holding one entry per CDR3 protein. The sample has a few hundred thousand distinct CDR3 sequences, approximately 12% seen once. Sample: PBMCs, mostly from graft donor cells, taken 360 days after TCRalphabeta/CD19-depleted stem cell transplant. The receptor set was obtained from a male patient between 5 and 17 years old who had a stem cell transplant for acute myeloid leukemia, so the T cells may come from the graft donor.

This clonotype was detected ten times or more. The chain has TRBV24-1 and TRBJ2-2; TRBD2 aligns across 7 bases. The CDR3 extends over 15 amino acids. V dropped 3 bases and J dropped 1; count of bases not matched to a gene: 1. Germline assignment: CDR1 KGHDR and CDR2 SFDVKD. This CDR3 reads CATSDERENTGELFF. CDR3 nucleotides: TGTGCCACCAGTGATGAGCGGGAGAACACCGGGGAGCTGTTTTTT.

Only a few counts were recorded for this clonotype. CDR3 amino acids: CASTTSGVAGLYEQYF. CDR3 in DNA: TGTGCCAGCACTACCTCGGGGGTAGCGGGACTATACGAGCAGTACTTC. The rearrangement uses TRBV11-2 and TRBJ2-7; 8 bases are shared with TRBD2. This CDR3 is built from 16 residues. Unmatched junction bases numbered 15, after V lost 7 bases and J lost 4 bases. The germline V gene has CDR1 SGHAT and CDR2 FQNNGV.

This clonotype occurred many times. The chain couples TRBV21-1 to TRBJ1-5; the D call TRBD1 from the table was never checked on the DNA. TRBV21-1 is a documented pseudogene. The CDR3 has 16 residues. Written as DNA, the CDR3 is TGTGCCAGCAGCAGTCCTCCGGGACAGGAAAATCAGCCCCAGCATTTT. This codes for CASSSPPGQENQPQHF.

The chain carries TRBV19 and TRBJ2-7, with D unresolved. Germline values: CDR1 LNHDA, CDR2 SQIVND (reference sequence). V was trimmed by 2 bases and J by 0 bases, leaving 8 bases between them. The CDR3 is made up of 14 amino acids. Here the CDR3 reads CASSIRSFSYEQYF. Here the CDR3 DNA reads TGTGCCAGTAGTATACGATCCTTCTCCTACGAGCAGTACTTC.

This chain links TRBV7-8 with TRBJ1-3; the D gene is possibly TRBD1 (5 bases). From germline, CDR1 is SGHVS and CDR2 FQNEAQ. CDR3 length: 17 amino acids. V was trimmed by 1 base and J by 0 bases, leaving 13 bases between them. The chain's CDR3 is CASSLEAGTGSGNTIYF. CDR3 nucleotides: TGTGCCAGCAGCTTAGAGGCAGGGACGGGCTCTGGAAACACCATATATTTT. The variable domain in full, completed from reference TRBV7-8 and TRBJ1-3, reads GAGVSQSPRYKVAKRGQDVALRCDPISGHVSLFWYQQALGQGPEFLTYFQNEAQLDKSGLPSDRFFAERPEGSVSTLKIQRTQQEDSAVYLCASSLEAGTGSGNTIYFGEGSWLTVV.

The V gene is TRBV7-2, the J gene TRBJ2-5, with 9 bases that match TRBD1. The CDR3 has 16 amino acids. J gave up 4 bases and V 0 bases, and 6 bases lay outside the gene matches. CDR1 and CDR2 from the germline V gene are SGHTA and FQGNSA. Written as DNA, the CDR3 is TGTGCCAGCAGCTTAGCGCGGGGACAGGGAAGAGAGACCCAGTACTTC. Protein sequence: CASSLARGQGRETQYF.

The V call is TRBV19, the J call TRBJ2-4; TRBD1 agrees at 9 bases. The CDR3 covers 17 residues. Germline loops: CDR1 LNHDA, CDR2 SQIVND (reference sequence). Trimming cost V 1 base and J 6 bases; bases outside gene matches: 10. CDR3 loop: CASSIGIGGTGRNIQYF. The CDR3 nucleotides read TGTGCCAGTAGTATAGGAATAGGGGGGACAGGGCGAAACATTCAGTACTTC.

This clonotype was found a few times. The chain combines TRBV29-1 with TRBJ2-4; TRBD1 aligns across 8 bases. The CDR3 has 18 amino acids. In germline, CDR1 is SQVTM, CDR2 ANQGSEA. With V trimmed by 5 bases and J by 8 bases, 23 bases remained unmatched. CDR3 loop: CSVQGARGRRKGHYIQYF. Here the CDR3 DNA reads TGCAGCGTTCAGGGGGCGAGGGGGCGCAGGAAGGGCCATTACATTCAGTACTTC. Supplemented by reference TRBV29-1 and TRBJ2-4, the full variable domain reads SAVISQKPSRDICQRGTSLTIQCQVDSQVTMMFWYRQQPGQSLTLIATANQGSEATYESGFVIDKFPISRPNLTFSTLTVSNMSPEDSSIYLCSVQGARGRRKGHYIQYFGAGTRLSVL.

J is TRBJ2-4 and V is TRBV7-2; the D gene is possibly TRBD2 (5 bases). The CDR3 sequence is 15 residues long. V gave up 1 base and J gave up 2 bases, with 9 bases separating them. Germline V lookup: CDR1 SGHTA, CDR2 FQGNSA. CDR3 residues: CASSLESTTKNIQYF. The CDR3 DNA reads as TGTGCCAGCAGCTTAGAATCGACTACCAAAAACATTCAGTACTTC.

This clonotype was observed at least ten times. The chain employs TRBV11-2 and TRBJ2-1, with D hard to call. Per the germline V gene, CDR1 is SGHAT and CDR2 is FQNNGV. CDR3 length equals 15 residues. Trimming pared 5 bases from V and 6 bases from J, leaving 17 bases between. CDR3 in amino acids: CASSPQESIGNEQFF. The CDR3 DNA follows: TGTGCCAGCAGCCCCCAGGAAAGCATTGGCAATGAGCAGTTCTTC.

This clonotype was counted many times. This chain links TRBV12-3 or TRBV12-4 with TRBJ2-3; D remains ambiguous. V lost 3 bases and J lost 3, with 13 bases in between. The CDR3 extends over 15 amino acids. For the CDR3, the DNA is TGTGCCAGCAGTTTTTCCCGAGTCGGGACAGATACGCAGTATTTT. Amino acid sequence: CASSFSRVGTDTQYF.

On this clonotype: A much larger clone sits a single nucleotide away, making a read error possible. No conserved phenylalanine or tryptophan is present at the end of the CDR3, so a read error is the likely explanation. The rearrangement links TRBV12-3 or TRBV12-4 to TRBJ2-5; TRBD2 aligns across 11 bases. J gave up 2 bases and V 2 bases, and 1 base lay outside the gene matches. The length of the CDR3 is 15 residues. CDR3 bases: TGTGCCAGCAGTTTAAGACTAGCGGGACAAGAGACCCAGTACTAC. Protein sequence: CASSLRLAGQETQYY.

This clonotype turned up a few times. The J gene is TRBJ2-1, the V gene TRBV20-1; D is unresolved. CDR3 length equals 10 residues. V gave up 5 bases and J gave up 9 bases, with 8 bases separating them. CDR1 and CDR2 from the germline V gene are DFQATT and SNEGSKA (reference sequence). The CDR3: CSAPYVEQFF. CDR3 bases: TGCAGTGCTCCCTACGTTGAGCAGTTCTTC.

There are a few counts of this clonotype. The CDR3: CASSLVAAGGQSRSYNEQFF. CDR3 sequence (DNA): TGTGCCAGCAGTTTAGTTGCTGCGGGAGGGCAAAGTAGGTCCTACAATGAGCAGTTCTTC. This chain connects TRBV27 to TRBJ2-1, with 9 bases aligning to TRBD2. V gave up 2 bases and J gave up 1 base; unmatched junction bases: 15. The germline CDR1 and CDR2 sequences are MNHEY and SMNVEV (reference sequence). CDR3 length: 20 residues.

This clonotype showed up just a few times. V and J are TRBV7-3 and TRBJ2-7, with unresolved D. V dropped 2 bases and J dropped 5 bases, with 10 bases sitting between them. This CDR3 has 13 amino acids. Germline V gene sequence: CDR1 SGHTA, CDR2 FQGTGA. The CDR3 sequence: CASSLGEGHEQYF. DNA for the CDR3: TGTGCCAGCAGCTTAGGCGAAGGGCACGAGCAGTACTTC.

The J gene is TRBJ2-7, the V gene TRBV9, with D possibly TRBD1 on 5 matching bases. CDR1 is SGDLS, CDR2 YYNGEE, per germline. The length of the CDR3 is 15 residues. V was clipped by 0 bases and J by 2 bases, with 12 bases between them. The CDR3 protein is CASSVAATETYEQYF. The CDR3 DNA follows: TGTGCCAGCAGCGTAGCGGCGACAGAAACCTACGAGCAGTACTTC.

V is TRBV7-9 and J is TRBJ2-5; 11 bases align to TRBD2. With 2 bases clipped from V and 1 base from J, the junction kept 6 bases outside the gene matches. CDR1 SEHNR and CDR2 FQNEAQ come from the germline V gene (reference sequence). The length of the CDR3 is 17 residues. In nucleotides, the CDR3 is TGTGCCAGCAGCTTACCCGCGGGACTAGCGGTCCAAGAGACCCAGTACTTC. It specifies CASSLPAGLAVQETQYF.

This clonotype was detected a few times. CDR3: CASSQFRARYQDTQYF. CDR3 in DNA: TGTGCCAGCAGCCAATTCCGGGCCCGGTATCAGGATACGCAGTATTTT. The gene calls are TRBV3-1 and TRBJ2-3; D is uncertain. Per germline, CDR1 LGHDT and CDR2 YNNKEL (reference sequence). The CDR3 extends over 16 amino acids. Trimming left V 2 bases short and J 6 bases short, with 18 bases between.

The V and J genes are TRBV4-2 and TRBJ1-1; D not certain. This CDR3 spans 15 amino acids. The ends were cut back, 4 bases at V and 5 bases at J, with 17 bases in the middle. CDR1 is LGHNA, CDR2 YNFKEQ, per germline. The CDR3 region has the DNA TGTGCCAGCAGCCCACGTACCCCTGGAGGGACTGAAGCTTTCTTT. It is translated as CASSPRTPGGTEAFF.

This chain uses TRBV24-1 with TRBJ2-1; either TRBD1 or TRBD2 may supply D (6 bases each). CDR3 length equals 19 residues. In germline, CDR1 is KGHDR, CDR2 SFDVKD. Trimming cost V 5 bases and J 4 bases, with 26 bases left between them. The CDR3 reads CATSVYKGGAGRFYNEQFF. In DNA form, the CDR3 reads TGTGCCACCAGTGTCTACAAGGGGGGTGCAGGGCGATTTTACAATGAGCAGTTCTTC.

This clonotype has just a few counts. This chain connects TRBV10-3 to TRBJ2-1; 7 bases align to TRBD2. In germline, CDR1 is ENHRY, CDR2 SYGVKD. The V segment lost 3 bases and the J segment 10 bases; nucleotides outside the gene matches: 9. CDR3 length: 14 amino acids. The CDR3 loop reads CAISDPREGYEQFF. DNA for the CDR3: TGTGCCATCAGTGACCCCAGGGAGGGGTACGAGCAGTTCTTC.

The J gene is TRBJ2-2, the V gene TRBV4-3, with a possible D match to TRBD2 (6 bases). The ends were cut back, 1 base at V and 1 base at J, with 13 bases in the middle. There are 17 residues in the CDR3. Germline V CDR1 and CDR2: LGHNA, YSLEER. CDR3 residues: CASSQGIIAVNTGELFF. The CDR3 nucleotides read TGCGCCAGCAGCCAAGGAATAATAGCGGTGAACACCGGGGAGCTGTTTTTT.

This chain connects TRBV9 to TRBJ2-5, with D unclear. Per germline, CDR1 SGDLS and CDR2 YYNGEE. V gave up 0 bases and J gave up 4 bases, with 16 bases separating them. CDR3 length: 16 residues. The CDR3 sequence is CASSVDPARRTETQYF. CDR3 DNA sequence: TGTGCCAGCAGCGTAGACCCCGCCAGAAGGACAGAGACCCAGTACTTC.

This clonotype appeared many times. The chain is built from TRBV20-1 and TRBJ2-7; D not resolved. This CDR3 comprises 13 residues. Per the germline V gene, CDR1 is DFQATT and CDR2 is SNEGSKA (reference sequence). Trimming took 2 bases from V and 0 from J, leaving 8 bases between them. The CDR3 nucleotides read TGCAGTGCTAGAAATCCAGGCTCCTACGAGCAGTACTTC. Its translation: CSARNPGSYEQYF.

The chain is built from TRBV15 and TRBJ2-7; TRBD1 agrees at 10 bases. The CDR3 runs 16 residues. J gave up 2 bases and V 3 bases, and 7 bases lay outside the gene matches. Looked up from germline, CDR1 is LNHNV and CDR2 is YYDKDF (reference sequence). CDR3 sequence: CATSSPYGTGAYEQYF. The CDR3 nucleotides are TGTGCCACCAGCAGTCCGTACGGGACAGGGGCCTACGAGCAGTACTTC. Full variable domain (missing parts from reference TRBV15 and TRBJ2-7): DAMVIQNPRYQVTQFGKPVTLSCSQTLNHNVMYWYQQKSSQAPKLLFHYYDKDFNNEADTPDNFQSRRPNTSFCFLDIRSPGLGDTAMYLCATSSPYGTGAYEQYFGPGTRLTVT.

This clonotype was seen ten or more times. This chain uses TRBV6-2 or TRBV6-3 with TRBJ2-7; D ambiguous. Germline CDR1 is MNHEY and CDR2 is SVGEGT. Between the trimmed V and J ends, which lost 6 bases and 6 bases, there was a span of 15 bases. The CDR3 is 13 amino acids. The CDR3 DNA is TGTGCCAGCAGCGTAGCTCATCTCTCCGAGCAGTACTTC. It yields the protein CASSVAHLSEQYF.

Only a few counts were recorded for this clonotype. J is TRBJ2-7 and V is TRBV7-6, with 9 positions matching TRBD2. CDR3 size: 15 residues. The germline V gene has CDR1 SGHVS and CDR2 FNYEAQ. V dropped 0 bases and J dropped 7; count of bases not matched to a gene: 7. CDR3 coding DNA: TGTGCCAGCAGCTTAGCGGCTAGCGGGACCTGGGAGCAGTACTTC. This sequence encodes CASSLAASGTWEQYF.